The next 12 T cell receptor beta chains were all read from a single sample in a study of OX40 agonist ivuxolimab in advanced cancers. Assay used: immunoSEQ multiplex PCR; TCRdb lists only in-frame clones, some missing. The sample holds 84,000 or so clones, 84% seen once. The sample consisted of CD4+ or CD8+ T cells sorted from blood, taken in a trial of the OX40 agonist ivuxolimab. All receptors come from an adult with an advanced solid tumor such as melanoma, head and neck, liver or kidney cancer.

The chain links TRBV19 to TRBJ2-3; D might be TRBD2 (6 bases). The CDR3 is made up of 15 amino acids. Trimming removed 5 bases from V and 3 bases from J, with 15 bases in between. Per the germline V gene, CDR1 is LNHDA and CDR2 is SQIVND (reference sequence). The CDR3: CASSARLEHTDTQYF. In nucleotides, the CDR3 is TGTGCCAGTAGTGCCAGACTAGAGCATACAGATACGCAGTATTTT.

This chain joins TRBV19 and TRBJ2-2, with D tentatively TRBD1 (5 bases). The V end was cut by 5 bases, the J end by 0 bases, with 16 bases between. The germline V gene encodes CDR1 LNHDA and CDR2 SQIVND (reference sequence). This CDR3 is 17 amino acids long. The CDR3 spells CASSVGARGANTGELFF. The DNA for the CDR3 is TGTGCCAGTAGTGTAGGGGCCCGCGGTGCGAACACCGGGGAGCTGTTTTTT.

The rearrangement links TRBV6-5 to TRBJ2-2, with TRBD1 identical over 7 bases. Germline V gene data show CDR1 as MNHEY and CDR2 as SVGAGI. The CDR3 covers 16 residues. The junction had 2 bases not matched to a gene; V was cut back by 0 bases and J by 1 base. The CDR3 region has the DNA TGTGCCAGCAGTTACTCGAGGGACAGGAACACCGGGGAGCTGTTTTTT. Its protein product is CASSYSRDRNTGELFF.

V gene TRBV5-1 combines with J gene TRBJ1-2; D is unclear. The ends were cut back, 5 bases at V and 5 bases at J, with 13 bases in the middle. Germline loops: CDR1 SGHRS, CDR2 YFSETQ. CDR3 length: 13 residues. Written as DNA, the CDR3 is TGCGCCAGCAGAAGTGAGTTGGGGTATGGCTACACCTTC. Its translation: CASRSELGYGYTF.

The chain's CDR3 is CASSSTGYEQYF. CDR3 bases: TGTGCCAGCAGCTCGACAGGCTACGAGCAGTACTTC. V is TRBV11-2 and J is TRBJ2-7, with D perhaps matching TRBD1 (6 bases). V lost 4 bases to trimming and J lost 3 bases, with 7 bases between them. This CDR3 has 12 residues. CDR1 is SGHAT and CDR2 is FQNNGV in the germline V gene.

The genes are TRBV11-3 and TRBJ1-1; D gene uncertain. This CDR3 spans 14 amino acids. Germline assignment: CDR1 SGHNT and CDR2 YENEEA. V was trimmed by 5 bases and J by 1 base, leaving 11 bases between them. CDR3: CASSPGRGNTEAFF. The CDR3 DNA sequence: TGTGCCAGCAGCCCTGGACGGGGGAACACTGAAGCTTTCTTT.

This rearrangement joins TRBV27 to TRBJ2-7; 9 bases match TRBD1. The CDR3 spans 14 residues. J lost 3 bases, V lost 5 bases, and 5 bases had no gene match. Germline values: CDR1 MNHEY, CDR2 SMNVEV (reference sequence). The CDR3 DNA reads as TGTGCCAGCAGTATCCGACAGGGGGGCTACGAGCAGTACTTC. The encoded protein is CASSIRQGGYEQYF.

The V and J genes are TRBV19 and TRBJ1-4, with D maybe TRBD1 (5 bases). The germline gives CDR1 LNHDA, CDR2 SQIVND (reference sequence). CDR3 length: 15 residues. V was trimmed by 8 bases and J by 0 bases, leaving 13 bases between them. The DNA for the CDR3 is TGTGCCAGTTGTACGCAGGGCTCAACTAATGAAAAACTGTTTTTT. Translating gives CASCTQGSTNEKLFF.

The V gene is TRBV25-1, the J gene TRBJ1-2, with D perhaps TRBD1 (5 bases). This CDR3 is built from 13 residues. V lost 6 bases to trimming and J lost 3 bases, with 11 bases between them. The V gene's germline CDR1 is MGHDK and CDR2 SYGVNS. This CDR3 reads CASRRGVDYGYTF. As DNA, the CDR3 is TGTGCCAGCAGAAGAGGGGTAGACTATGGCTACACCTTC.

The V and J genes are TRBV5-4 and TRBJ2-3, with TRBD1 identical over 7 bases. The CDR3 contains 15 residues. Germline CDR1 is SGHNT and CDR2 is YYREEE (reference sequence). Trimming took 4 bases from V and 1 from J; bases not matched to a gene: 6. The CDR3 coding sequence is TGTGCCAGCAGCCCAGGGACAGATCGCACAGATACGCAGTATTTT. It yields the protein CASSPGTDRTDTQYF.

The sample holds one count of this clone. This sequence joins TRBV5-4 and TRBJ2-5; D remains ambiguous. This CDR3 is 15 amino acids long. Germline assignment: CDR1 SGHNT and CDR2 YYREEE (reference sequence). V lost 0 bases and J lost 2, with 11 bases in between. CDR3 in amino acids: CASSLVSSWQETQYF. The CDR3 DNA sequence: TGTGCCAGCAGCTTGGTATCTAGTTGGCAAGAGACCCAGTACTTC. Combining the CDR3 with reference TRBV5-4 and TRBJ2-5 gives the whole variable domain ETGVTQSPTHLIKTRGQQVTLRCSSQSGHNTVSWYQQALGQGPQFIFQYYREEENGRGNFPPRFSGLQFPNYSSELNVNALELDDSALYLCASSLVSSWQETQYFGPGTRLLVL.

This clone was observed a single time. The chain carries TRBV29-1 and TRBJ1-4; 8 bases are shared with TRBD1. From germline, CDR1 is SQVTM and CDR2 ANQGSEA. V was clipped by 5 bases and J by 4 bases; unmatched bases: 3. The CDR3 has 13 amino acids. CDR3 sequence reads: CSVQGALNEKLFF. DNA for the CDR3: TGCAGCGTTCAGGGGGCACTTAATGAAAAACTGTTTTTT.